What follows are 13 T cell receptor beta chains derived from one specimen sequenced in a study of shared clonotypes between healthy human individuals. Clones were read by immunoSEQ multiplex PCR, and TCRdb kept only the in-frame ones, dropping some. The data hold over 2 million clones, with 85% to 95% observed a single time. Cells designated naive CD8 were CD45RO-negative and were positively selected for CCR7, with terminally differentiated effector memory CD45RA+ cells excluded. The source material was naive CD8+ T cells sorted from blood. The source is a young man in good health.

In this sample, this clone turned up a few times. V is TRBV6-5 and J is TRBJ2-7; no clear D. The CDR3 is made up of 13 amino acids. V dropped 0 bases and J dropped 6 bases, with 9 bases sitting between them. Germline CDR1 is MNHEY and CDR2 is SVGAGI. DNA of the CDR3: TGTGCCAGCAGTTACTCTTGGGTTAGCGAGCAGTACTTC. Its protein product is CASSYSWVSEQYF.

The chain has TRBV5-1 and TRBJ1-1, with D perhaps TRBD1 (6 bases). Trimming pared 7 bases from V and 4 bases from J, leaving 20 bases between. The CDR3 covers 15 residues. The germline CDR1 and CDR2 sequences are SGHRS and YFSETQ. CDR3 nucleotides: TGCGCCAGCGCCCCCACCGGGGGGCAATTCACTGAAGCTTTCTTT. The encoded protein is CASAPTGGQFTEAFF. Looking up the rest from reference TRBV5-1 and TRBJ1-1 gives the full variable domain: KAGVTQTPRYLIKTRGQQVTLSCSPISGHRSVSWYQQTPGQGLQFLFEYFSETQRNKGNFPGRFSGRQFSNSRSEMNVSTLELGDSALYLCASAPTGGQFTEAFFGQGTRLTVV.

This chain links TRBV4-1 with TRBJ2-1, with D hard to call. Germline loops: CDR1 MGHRA, CDR2 YSYEKL. V was pared by 0 bases and J by 7 bases, with 16 bases between. The CDR3 length is 16 residues. The CDR3 DNA reads as TGCGCCAGCAGCCAAGAGCCCACTGGGCCAGAGAATGAGCAGTTCTTC. Translated, it gives CASSQEPTGPENEQFF.

Here the CDR3 DNA reads TGCGCCAGCAGCCCGGGGGAAGAGTCCGGGGAGCTGTTTTTT. It is translated as CASSPGEESGELFF. The genes are TRBV4-1 and TRBJ2-2, with TRBD2 as a possible D gene (6 bases). V lost 4 bases and J 6 bases, leaving 12 bases between the germline ends. The CDR3 spans 14 residues. From germline, CDR1 is MGHRA and CDR2 YSYEKL.

Of note for this clone: The same CDR3 also results from other DNA sequences found in this sample. The chain combines TRBV6-5 with TRBJ2-3; D remains unclear. Trimming took off 2 bases at V and 5 bases at J, with 8 bases between the two ends. The V gene's germline CDR1 is MNHEY and CDR2 SVGAGI. The CDR3 contains 13 residues. The CDR3 region is CASSYGSGDTQYF. For the CDR3, the DNA is TGTGCCAGCAGTTACGGCTCGGGAGATACGCAGTATTTT.

J is TRBJ1-1 and V is TRBV4-1, with D possibly being TRBD1 (5 bases). CDR3 size: 16 residues. CDR1 MGHRA and CDR2 YSYEKL come from the germline V gene. Trimming took 3 bases from V and 4 from J, leaving 18 bases between them. As DNA, the CDR3 is TGCGCCAGCAGCCAGGGGCCTTACCCAGGGACCACTGAAGCTTTCTTT. Protein product: CASSQGPYPGTTEAFF.

The chain joins TRBV28 to TRBJ2-7; 7 nucleotides match TRBD1. Germline CDR1 MDHEN, CDR2 SYDVKM. The CDR3 runs 15 residues. The trim removed 6 bases at V and 3 bases at J, leaving 11 bases unmatched. The CDR3 nucleotides are TGTGCCAGCAGCCCACTTCGACAGGGATTCTACGAGCAGTACTTC. Translation: CASSPLRQGFYEQYF.

The CDR3, as DNA: TGTGCCTGGACCCCTCAGGGGGGCAGCAATCAGCCCCAGCATTTT. It is translated as CAWTPQGGSNQPQHF. The gene calls are TRBV30 and TRBJ1-5; 7 positions agree with TRBD1. The J segment lost 1 base and the V segment lost 4 bases, leaving 7 bases of the junction unmatched. The germline V gene has CDR1 GTSNPN and CDR2 SVGIG (reference sequence). The CDR3 length is 15 residues.

A remark on this clone: The sample carries other DNA sequences with the same CDR3. The rearrangement links TRBV5-4 to TRBJ2-7; D uncertain. Trimming left V 0 bases short and J 3 bases short, with 7 bases between. The germline V gene encodes CDR1 SGHNT and CDR2 YYREEE (reference sequence). This CDR3 has 13 amino acids. CDR3 in DNA: TGTGCCAGCAGCTTGGGACCCCTCTACGAGCAGTACTTC. Translation gives CASSLGPLYEQYF.

The chain couples TRBV5-5 to TRBJ2-7; no firm D call. Per the germline V gene, CDR1 is SGHKS and CDR2 is YYEKEE (reference sequence). The ends were cut back, 0 bases at V and 3 bases at J, with 7 bases in the middle. The CDR3 length is 13 residues. The CDR3 DNA follows: TGTGCCAGCAGCTTGGGGCCCCACTACGAGCAGTACTTC. Encoded protein: CASSLGPHYEQYF.

This chain connects TRBV27 to TRBJ2-7; the D is unclear. The CDR3 length is 14 residues. Trimming left V 5 bases short and J 2 bases short, with 13 bases between. In germline, CDR1 is MNHEY, CDR2 SMNVEV (reference sequence). The CDR3 nucleotides are TGTGCCAGCAGTCAGAGACGGAGACCCTACGAGCAGTACTTC. Its protein is CASSQRRRPYEQYF.

V gene TRBV27 combines with J gene TRBJ2-1; no definite D call. Per germline, CDR1 MNHEY and CDR2 SMNVEV (reference sequence). V shed 5 bases and J shed 8 bases, with 13 bases lying between them. The CDR3 has 13 residues. The CDR3 reads CASSTRAADEQFF. CDR3 coding DNA: TGTGCCAGCAGTACCCGGGCCGCCGATGAGCAGTTCTTC.

The rearrangement links TRBV7-9 to TRBJ1-2; no definite D call. CDR1 and CDR2 from the germline V gene are SEHNR and FQNEAQ (reference sequence). CDR3 length: 14 amino acids. V was clipped by 5 bases and J by 6 bases, with 16 bases between them. CDR3 DNA: TGTGCCAGCAGCGGCAGCGGCCACCCCCATGGCTACACCTTC. Protein sequence: CASSGSGHPHGYTF.